This T cell receptor (beta chain) derives from a study of blood T cell repertoires in COVID-19. The protocol was immunoSEQ multiplex PCR, while the TCRdb copy is restricted to in-frame clones and leaves out a portion. The sample has around 64,000 clones, roughly four fifths seen once. The CDR3 is 14 amino acids. V was trimmed by 0 bases and J by 6 bases, leaving 9 bases between them. Germline V CDR1 and CDR2: ENHRY, SYGVKD. The sequence came from a human donor in a cohort sampled during active COVID-19. V is TRBV10-3 and J is TRBJ2-1; tentatively, D is TRBD1 (6 bases). The sequenced sample consisted of peripheral blood. This chain's CDR3 is CAISESRQVNEQFF. For the CDR3, the DNA is TGTGCCATCAGTGAGTCGCGACAGGTCAATGAGCAGTTCTTC.